This T cell receptor beta chain was captured by sequencing in a study of blood T cell repertoires in COVID-19. Study background: PBMCs, B-cell-depleted T cells, or T cells provided the cDNA or gDNA that made up the material.

Clones were read by immunoSEQ multiplex PCR, and TCRdb kept only the in-frame ones, dropping some. The repertoire holds approximately 110,000 clones, roughly 84% seen once, with 8% to 9% in the top ten. Germline V gives CDR1 MGHRA, CDR2 YSYEKL. The CDR3 totals 20 residues. V lost 1 base and J 2 bases, leaving 24 bases between the germline ends. The sample was peripheral blood. The chain has TRBV4-1 and TRBJ1-5; possible D gene TRBD1, 5 bases. The sequence came from a woman aged 70 to 79 who had recovered from COVID-19. DNA for the CDR3: TGCGCCAGCAGCCAAGGCGCCGCAGCCGGGGGGGTCACGGGCAATCAGCCCCAGCATTTT. Translation: CASSQGAAAGGVTGNQPQHF.